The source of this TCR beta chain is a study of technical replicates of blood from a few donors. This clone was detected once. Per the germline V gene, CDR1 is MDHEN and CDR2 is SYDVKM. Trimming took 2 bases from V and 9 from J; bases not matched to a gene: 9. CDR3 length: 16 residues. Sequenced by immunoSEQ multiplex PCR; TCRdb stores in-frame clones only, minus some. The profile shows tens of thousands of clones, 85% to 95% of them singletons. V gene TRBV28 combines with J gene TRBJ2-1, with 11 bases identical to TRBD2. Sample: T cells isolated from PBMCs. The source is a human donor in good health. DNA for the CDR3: TGTGCCAGCAGTTTAACCCCGAGGCTAGCGGGAGGTGAGCAGTTCTTC. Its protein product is CASSLTPRLAGGEQFF.